One sample yielded the 27 T cell receptor beta chains listed below, sequenced in a study of T-cell memory formation after mild COVID-19. TCRdb reanalysed the 5' RACE reads using MiXCR and keeps one entry per CDR3 protein. The top ten clones hold more than 20% of a sample with 250,000 to 300,000 distinct CDR3 sequences, roughly 17% of them seen once. The specimen sequenced was PBMCs or a T cell subset sorted from them (not recorded which). The receptors stem from a man aged 18 to 29 who had mild COVID-19 (a few samples of this study predate the infection). Cell type and time point are not known.

The chain carries TRBV5-4 and TRBJ2-7, with 8 bases aligning to TRBD1. The germline gives CDR1 SGHNT, CDR2 YYREEE (reference sequence). J lost 4 bases, V lost 2 bases, and 5 bases had no gene match. The CDR3 has 14 amino acids. The chain's CDR3 is CASSFDRGHYEQYV. For the CDR3, the DNA is TGTGCCAGCAGCTTCGACAGGGGTCATTACGAGCAGTACGTC.

The rearrangement joins TRBV7-9 to TRBJ2-7; TRBD2 might be the D (6 bases). Germline-derived CDR1 and CDR2 are SEHNR and FQNEAQ (reference sequence). Trimming took 4 bases from V and 6 from J, leaving 13 bases between them. The CDR3 runs 13 residues. CDR3 in DNA: TGTGCCAGCAGCTCCCCAGAGGAGGGCGAGCAGTACGTC. It specifies CASSSPEEGEQYV.

DNA for the CDR3: TGCGCCAGCAGCCAGGGGACCCTTAACACAGATACGCAGTATTTT. As protein: CASSQGTLNTDTQYF. The chain employs TRBV4-1 and TRBJ2-3, with D perhaps TRBD1 or TRBD2 (5 bases each). This CDR3 is 15 amino acids long. Germline assignment: CDR1 MGHRA and CDR2 YSYEKL. Trimming took off 3 bases at V and 2 bases at J, with 12 bases between the two ends.

The chain uses TRBV5-4 and TRBJ2-1; TRBD2 matches at 8 bases. Germline CDR1 reads SGHNT; CDR2 reads YYREEE (reference sequence). The V segment lost 4 bases and the J segment 3 bases; nucleotides outside the gene matches: 6. The CDR3 has 15 residues. CDR3 amino acids: CASSSSGLGYNEQFF. DNA for the CDR3: TGTGCCAGCAGCAGCTCGGGACTAGGCTACAATGAGCAGTTCTTC.

This clonotype showed up just a few times. This rearrangement joins TRBV3-1 to TRBJ2-7, with 12 positions matching TRBD1. CDR1 and CDR2 (germline): LGHDT, YNNKEL (reference sequence). The ends lost 5 bases at V and 2 bases at J; junction bases unmatched: 4. The length of the CDR3 is 15 residues. CDR3 sequence (DNA): TGTGCCAGCAGCAAAGGGACAGGGGGCCCCTACGAGCAGTACTTC. Its protein product is CASSKGTGGPYEQYF.

The chain has TRBV12-3 or TRBV12-4 and TRBJ2-5; D not certain. V lost 4 bases and J 0 bases, leaving 9 bases between the germline ends. The CDR3 loop spans 14 amino acids. The CDR3 spells CASSWRTDQETQYF. The DNA for the CDR3 is TGTGCCAGCAGTTGGCGGACCGACCAAGAGACCCAGTACTTC.

This clonotype has only a few counts. The rearrangement uses TRBV2 and TRBJ2-1; 12 bases fit TRBD2. With 10 bases clipped from V and 6 bases from J, the junction kept 10 bases outside the gene matches. Germline V gives CDR1 SNHLY, CDR2 FYNNEI. The CDR3 has 15 amino acids. CDR3 sequence (DNA): TGTGCCACAGTGGAGGGACTAGCGGGCGTCAATGAGCAGTTCTTC. This encodes CATVEGLAGVNEQFF.

This clonotype was seen a handful of times. The genes are TRBV20-1 and TRBJ2-1; no reliable D call. This CDR3 has 13 amino acids. Germline assignment: CDR1 DFQATT and CDR2 SNEGSKA (reference sequence). Deletions cut 7 bases from V and 6 bases from J, with 16 bases between. This CDR3 is CSVRPVYLNEQFF. In DNA form, the CDR3 reads TGCAGTGTGCGCCCCGTATACCTCAATGAGCAGTTCTTC.

The rearrangement links TRBV30 to TRBJ2-1, with D possibly being TRBD2 (7 bases). The CDR3 has 13 amino acids. Germline loops: CDR1 GTSNPN, CDR2 SVGIG (reference sequence). V was trimmed by 5 bases and J by 7 bases, leaving 15 bases between them. The CDR3 loop is CAWRWGGRNEQFF. CDR3 in DNA: TGTGCCTGGCGGTGGGGGGGCCGAAATGAGCAGTTCTTC.

Concerning this clonotype: At one end the junction does not follow the germline gene, possibly because of a read error. The chain joins TRBV6-5 to TRBJ2-1; 7 bases are shared with TRBD2. The CDR3 runs 16 residues. Germline V gives CDR1 MNHEY, CDR2 SVGAGI. CDR3 in amino acids: CASRYSKRGAYNEQFF. CDR3 nucleotide sequence: TGTGCCAGCAGGTACTCGAAACGGGGGGCCTACAATGAGCAGTTCTTC.

This chain links TRBV29-1 with TRBJ2-5, with 9 nucleotides matching TRBD1. The CDR3 length is 14 residues. Trimming took 4 bases from V and 4 from J; bases not matched to a gene: 7. Germline V gene sequence: CDR1 SQVTM, CDR2 ANQGSEA. The CDR3: CSVGVGTGSETQYF. The CDR3 DNA follows: TGCAGCGTTGGTGTAGGGACAGGGTCAGAGACCCAGTACTTC. Looking up the rest from reference TRBV29-1 and TRBJ2-5 gives the full variable domain: SAVISQKPSRDICQRGTSLTIQCQVDSQVTMMFWYRQQPGQSLTLIATANQGSEATYESGFVIDKFPISRPNLTFSTLTVSNMSPEDSSIYLCSVGVGTGSETQYFGPGTRLLVL.

This clonotype was picked up a small number of times. The V gene is TRBV7-6, the J gene TRBJ1-1, with D hard to call. Germline V gene lookup returns CDR1 SGHVS and CDR2 FNYEAQ. V was trimmed by 1 base and J by 1 base, leaving 16 bases between them. This CDR3 spans 17 amino acids. The DNA for the CDR3 is TGTGCCAGCAGCTTAGTTTCGGGGTCAACCTCGAACACTGAAGCTTTCTTT. Residues: CASSLVSGSTSNTEAFF.

This clonotype was found a few times. DNA for the CDR3: TGTGCCAGCAGTTTTGGGGGCAAGGGGACTGAAGCTTTCTTT. Protein product: CASSFGGKGTEAFF. The V gene is TRBV28, the J gene TRBJ1-1; D is possibly TRBD1 (6 bases). Trimming removed 3 bases from V and 5 bases from J, with 13 bases in between. Germline-derived CDR1 and CDR2 are MDHEN and SYDVKM. This CDR3 is built from 14 residues.

The V gene is TRBV12-3 or TRBV12-4, the J gene TRBJ2-7; the D gene is possibly TRBD1 (7 bases). This CDR3 region has 15 residues. Trimming stripped 3 bases from V and 0 bases from J, with 12 bases between. CDR3 sequence reads: CASSLQGGISYEQYF. CDR3 bases: TGTGCCAGCAGTTTGCAGGGGGGCATCTCCTACGAGCAGTACTTC.

This clonotype was seen repeatedly, ten times or more. V and J are TRBV4-1 and TRBJ2-7; no definite D call. Trimming took off 1 base at V and 1 base at J, with 11 bases between the two ends. CDR1 MGHRA and CDR2 YSYEKL come from the germline V gene. The CDR3 runs to 15 residues. The CDR3 DNA is TGCGCCAGCAGCCAAGTCTATTGGGATTCCTACGAGCAGTACGTC. It encodes CASSQVYWDSYEQYV.

J is TRBJ2-7 and V is TRBV12-3 or TRBV12-4, with 13 bases matching TRBD2. The CDR3 sequence is 16 residues long. J was trimmed by 3 bases and V by 2 bases; bases with no gene match: 4. The CDR3 DNA reads as TGTGCCAGCAGTTTACCGGGACTAGCGGGGTTCTACGAGCAGTACTTC. This codes for CASSLPGLAGFYEQYF.

V and J are TRBV19 and TRBJ1-2, with a weak D call TRBD1 (6 bases). This CDR3 comprises 13 residues. From germline, CDR1 is LNHDA and CDR2 SQIVND (reference sequence). Trimming stripped 9 bases from V and 5 bases from J, with 16 bases between. CDR3 region: CASGGQYSYGYTF. CDR3 nucleotides: TGTGCCAGCGGAGGACAGTACTCATATGGCTACACCTTC.

There are many counts of this clonotype. This chain connects TRBV6-5 to TRBJ1-1; D uncertain. There are 13 residues in the CDR3. Looked up from germline, CDR1 is MNHEY and CDR2 is SVGAGI. The V end was cut by 6 bases, the J end by 1 base, with 9 bases between. Here the CDR3 reads CASRLGRNTEAFF. In DNA form, the CDR3 reads TGTGCCAGCAGATTAGGGAGGAACACTGAAGCTTTCTTT.

This clonotype was observed a handful of times. This rearrangement joins TRBV7-2 to TRBJ2-1; unclear D gene. The V gene lost 2 bases and the J gene lost 6 bases, with 8 bases spanning the gap. The CDR3 sequence is 13 residues long. Germline V gene sequence: CDR1 SGHTA, CDR2 FQGNSA. CDR3 in amino acids: CASSLSGVNEQFF. As DNA, the CDR3 is TGTGCCAGCAGCTTAAGTGGGGTCAATGAGCAGTTCTTC.

This clonotype was counted a few times. The gene calls are TRBV28 and TRBJ2-7; D is possibly TRBD2 (5 bases). Trimming removed 2 bases from V and 6 bases from J, with 14 bases in between. CDR3 length: 14 residues. The V gene's germline CDR1 is MDHEN and CDR2 SYDVKM. The CDR3 nucleotides read TGTGCCAGCAGTTTAGCGAACGGGGAAGGCGAGCAGTACGTC. Translating it yields CASSLANGEGEQYV.

The chain combines TRBV6-2 or TRBV6-3 with TRBJ2-4; no reliable D call. The germline V and J ends were trimmed by 4 bases and 14 bases, with 24 bases remaining between them. The CDR3 length is 15 residues. Per germline, CDR1 MNHEY and CDR2 SVGEGT. DNA of the CDR3: TGTGCCAGCAGTTCCTCCTCGCTTGGTCGTCGTATCGAGTACTTC. Amino acids: CASSSSSLGRRIEYF.

This clonotype was seen ten or more times. The gene calls are TRBV6-2 or TRBV6-3 and TRBJ1-5; the D gene is possibly TRBD1 (5 bases). The germline V and J ends were trimmed by 8 bases and 0 bases, with 11 bases remaining between them. The CDR3 is 14 residues long. Germline CDR1 is MNHEY and CDR2 is SVGEGT. CDR3 in amino acids: CASRNRISNQPQHF. The CDR3 DNA follows: TGTGCCAGCCGAAACAGGATTAGCAATCAGCCCCAGCATTTT.

The rearrangement uses TRBV11-2 and TRBJ2-5; the D gene could be TRBD1 or TRBD2 (5 bases each). V was cut by 4 bases and J by 5 bases, with 17 bases left in between. This CDR3 has 15 amino acids. Germline CDR1 is SGHAT and CDR2 is FQNNGV. CDR3 sequence: CASSSPRGRAETQYF. Here the CDR3 DNA reads TGTGCCAGCAGCTCACCACGGGGCAGGGCTGAGACCCAGTACTTC.

The chain is built from TRBV12-3 or TRBV12-4 and TRBJ2-7; 10 bases line up with TRBD2. The CDR3 runs 14 residues. Losses at the gene ends were 7 bases for V and 8 bases for J; bases not matched to a gene: 11. CDR3 loop: CASTPASGGPQQYF. The CDR3 DNA is TGTGCCAGCACCCCGGCTAGCGGGGGCCCTCAGCAGTACTTC.

As DNA, the CDR3 is TGCGCCAGCAGCTTGACAGACTCTAGCACAGATACGCAGTATTTT. Translated, it gives CASSLTDSSTDTQYF. The J gene is TRBJ2-3, the V gene TRBV5-1; no clear D gene. V lost 1 base, J lost 0 bases, and 9 bases lay in between. The CDR3 contains 15 residues. Per the germline V gene, CDR1 is SGHRS and CDR2 is YFSETQ.

This clonotype was observed a handful of times. Relative to the germline gene, one junction end is altered; a read error may explain this. The rearrangement uses TRBV27 and TRBJ2-3, with TRBD2 identical over 7 bases. From germline, CDR1 is MNHEY and CDR2 SMNVEV (reference sequence). CDR3 length: 13 residues. For the CDR3, the DNA is TGTGCAAGCAGCGGGACGTGGGCAGATACGCAGTATTTT. Its protein is CASSGTWADTQYF.

The chain recombines TRBV11-1 with TRBJ2-3; weak D call: TRBD2 (5 bases). Germline V gene sequence: CDR1 SGHAT, CDR2 FQDESV (reference sequence). V lost 5 bases and J 8 bases, leaving 17 bases between the germline ends. The CDR3 loop spans 14 amino acids. The CDR3 DNA sequence: TGTGCCAGCAGCCTCACCCCCCACAGCGGTACGCAGTATTTT. Residues: CASSLTPHSGTQYF.